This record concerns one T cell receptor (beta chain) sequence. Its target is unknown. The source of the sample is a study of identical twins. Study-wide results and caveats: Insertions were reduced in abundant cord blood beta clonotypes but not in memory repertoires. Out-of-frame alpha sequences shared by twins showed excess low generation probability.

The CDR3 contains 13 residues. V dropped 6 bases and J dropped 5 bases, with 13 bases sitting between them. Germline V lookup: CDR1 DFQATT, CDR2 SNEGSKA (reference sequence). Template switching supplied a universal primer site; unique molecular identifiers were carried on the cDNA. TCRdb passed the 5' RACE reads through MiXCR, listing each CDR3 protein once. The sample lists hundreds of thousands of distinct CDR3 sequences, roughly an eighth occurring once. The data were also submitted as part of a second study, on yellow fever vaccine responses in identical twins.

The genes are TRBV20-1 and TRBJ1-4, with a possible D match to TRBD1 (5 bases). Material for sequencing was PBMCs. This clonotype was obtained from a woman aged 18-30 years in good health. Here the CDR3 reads CSAIRDLNEKLFF. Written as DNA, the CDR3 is TGCAGTGCCATCCGGGACTTAAATGAAAAACTGTTTTTT.